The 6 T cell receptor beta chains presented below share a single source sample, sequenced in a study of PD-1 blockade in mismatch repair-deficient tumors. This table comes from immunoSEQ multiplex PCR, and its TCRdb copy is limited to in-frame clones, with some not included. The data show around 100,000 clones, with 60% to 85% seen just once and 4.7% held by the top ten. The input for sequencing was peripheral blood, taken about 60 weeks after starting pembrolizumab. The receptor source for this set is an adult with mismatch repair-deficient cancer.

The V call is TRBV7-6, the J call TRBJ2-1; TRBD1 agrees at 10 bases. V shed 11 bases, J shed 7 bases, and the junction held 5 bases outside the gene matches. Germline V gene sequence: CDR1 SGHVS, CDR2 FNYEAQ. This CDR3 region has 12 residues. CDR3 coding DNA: TGTGCCTCGGGACAGGGGAAGAATGAGCAGTTCTTC. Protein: CASGQGKNEQFF.

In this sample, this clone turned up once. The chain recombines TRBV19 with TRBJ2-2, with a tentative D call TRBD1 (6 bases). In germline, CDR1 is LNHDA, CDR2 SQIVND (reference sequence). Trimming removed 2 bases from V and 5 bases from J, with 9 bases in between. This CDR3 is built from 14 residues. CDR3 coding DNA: TGTGCCAGTAGTATAAACAGGGAAACCGGGGAGCTGTTTTTT. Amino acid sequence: CASSINRETGELFF. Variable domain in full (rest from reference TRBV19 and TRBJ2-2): DGGITQSPKYLFRKEGQNVTLSCEQNLNHDAMYWYRQDPGQGLRLIYYSQIVNDFQKGDIAEGYSVSREKKESFPLTVTSAQKNPTAFYLCASSINRETGELFFGEGSRLTVL.

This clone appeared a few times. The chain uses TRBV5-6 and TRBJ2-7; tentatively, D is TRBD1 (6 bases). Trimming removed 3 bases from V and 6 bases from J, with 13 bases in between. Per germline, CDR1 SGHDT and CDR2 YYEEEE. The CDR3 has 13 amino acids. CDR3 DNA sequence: TGTGCCAGCAGCTCAAACAGGGTCGGCGAGCAGTACTTC. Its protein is CASSSNRVGEQYF.

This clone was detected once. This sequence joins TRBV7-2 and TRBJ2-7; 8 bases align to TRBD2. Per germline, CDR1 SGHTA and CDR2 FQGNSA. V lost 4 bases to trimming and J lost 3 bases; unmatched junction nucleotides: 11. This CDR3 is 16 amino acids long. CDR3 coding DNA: TGTGCCAGCAGCTCACCTAACCTAGCGGGCCTCTACGAGCAGTACTTC. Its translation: CASSSPNLAGLYEQYF.

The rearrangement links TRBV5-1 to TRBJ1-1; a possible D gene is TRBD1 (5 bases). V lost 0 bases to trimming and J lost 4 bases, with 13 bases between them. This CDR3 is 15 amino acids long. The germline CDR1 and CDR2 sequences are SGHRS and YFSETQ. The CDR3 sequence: CASSLDGAGGTEAFF. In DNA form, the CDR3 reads TGCGCCAGCAGCTTGGACGGGGCGGGTGGCACTGAAGCTTTCTTT.

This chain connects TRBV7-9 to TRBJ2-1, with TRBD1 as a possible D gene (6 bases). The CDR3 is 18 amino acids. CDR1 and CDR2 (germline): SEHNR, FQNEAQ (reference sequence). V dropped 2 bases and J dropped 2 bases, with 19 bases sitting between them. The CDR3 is CASSLRQGIGGAYNEQFF. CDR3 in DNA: TGTGCCAGCAGCTTAAGGCAGGGGATTGGGGGAGCCTACAATGAGCAGTTCTTC. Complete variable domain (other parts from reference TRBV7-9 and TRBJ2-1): DTGVSQNPRHKITKRGQNVTFRCDPISEHNRLYWYRQTLGQGPEFLTYFQNEAQLEKSRLLSDRFSAERPKGSFSTLEIQRTEQGDSAMYLCASSLRQGIGGAYNEQFFGPGTRLTVL.